One sample yielded the 26 T cell receptor beta chains listed below, sequenced in a study of cytomegalovirus exposure and HLA in healthy donors. PCR employed 60 Vbeta and 13 Jbeta primers. The method was immunoSEQ multiplex PCR; TCRdb's version includes in-frame clones alone and lacks a portion of them. The data contain some 91,000 clones, roughly nine tenths of them singletons. The material sequenced was PBMCs. The origin of the receptors is a man aged 25-45 years in good health and CMV-seropositive.

This chain uses TRBV19 with TRBJ2-7; 7 bases fit TRBD1. Germline assignment: CDR1 LNHDA and CDR2 SQIVND (reference sequence). The CDR3 has 14 amino acids. V lost 7 bases, J lost 8 bases, and 14 bases stayed unmatched. CDR3 bases: TGTGCCAGTAAAGACCGGACAGGCGCCCCAAAGCAGTACTTC. It specifies CASKDRTGAPKQYF.

This chain connects TRBV11-2 to TRBJ2-7; 8 bases are a match to TRBD1. V gave up 1 base and J gave up 8 bases; unmatched junction bases: 13. The germline CDR1 and CDR2 sequences are SGHAT and FQNNGV. The CDR3 length is 16 residues. Written as DNA, the CDR3 is TGTGCCAGCAGCTTAGGGTTCCGGGACAGGTCCTTTAAGCAGTACTTC. Translating gives CASSLGFRDRSFKQYF.

J is TRBJ2-7 and V is TRBV4-1; 12 positions agree with TRBD2. The J segment lost 2 bases and the V segment lost 0 bases, leaving 8 bases of the junction unmatched. Germline V CDR1 and CDR2: MGHRA, YSYEKL. The CDR3 is 18 residues long. The CDR3, as DNA: TGCGCCAGCAGCCAAGAAAGGCTAGCGGGAGGGCCTACCTACGAGCAGTACTTC. It translates to CASSQERLAGGPTYEQYF.

V is TRBV29-1 and J is TRBJ2-7; a possible D gene is TRBD2 (5 bases). CDR3 size: 12 residues. CDR1 and CDR2 from the germline V gene are SQVTM and ANQGSEA. The V gene lost 4 bases and the J gene lost 2 bases, with 9 bases spanning the gap. The CDR3 DNA is TGCAGCGTTGGGAGGACCACCTACGAGCAGTACTTC. Amino acid sequence: CSVGRTTYEQYF.

The V and J genes are TRBV30 and TRBJ2-7; D gene ambiguous. From germline, CDR1 is GTSNPN and CDR2 SVGIG (reference sequence). There are 12 residues in the CDR3. The V and J ends lost 0 bases and 6 bases respectively, with 9 bases between them. The DNA for the CDR3 is TGTGCCTGGAGTGTTCCCCAAATCGAGCAGTACTTC. As protein: CAWSVPQIEQYF.

This chain links TRBV19 with TRBJ1-3; TRBD1 agrees at 7 bases. From germline, CDR1 is LNHDA and CDR2 SQIVND (reference sequence). This CDR3 contains 15 residues. V trimming: 7 bases; J trimming: 0 bases; junction bases outside the gene matches: 6. The CDR3, as DNA: TGTGCCAGTAATCCCCGGGACAGCTCTGGAAACACCATATATTTT. It encodes CASNPRDSSGNTIYF.

This clone has only one observation. The chain recombines TRBV4-1 with TRBJ2-2; D remains unclear. Germline CDR1 reads MGHRA; CDR2 reads YSYEKL. The CDR3 loop spans 16 amino acids. Deletions cut 2 bases from V and 6 bases from J, with 16 bases between. CDR3 amino acids: CASSQSVIREPGELFF. The CDR3, as DNA: TGCGCCAGCAGCCAATCGGTTATAAGAGAACCCGGGGAGCTGTTTTTT.

V usage is TRBV29-1 and J usage is TRBJ2-7, with D hard to call. The length of the CDR3 is 11 residues. Per germline, CDR1 SQVTM and CDR2 ANQGSEA. Deletions cut 4 bases from V and 5 bases from J, with 9 bases between. The CDR3 DNA follows: TGCAGCGTTGTCAGGTTCGACGAGCAGTACTTC. As protein: CSVVRFDEQYF.

The rearrangement links TRBV19 to TRBJ2-5; a possible D gene is TRBD1 (6 bases). The germline CDR1 and CDR2 sequences are LNHDA and SQIVND (reference sequence). Trimming stripped 7 bases from V and 5 bases from J, with 26 bases between. This CDR3 is built from 17 residues. The CDR3 DNA sequence: TGTGCCAGTAACGTAGACAGAGGGGGAAGTGGTGAGGAGACCCAGTACTTC. Protein: CASNVDRGGSGEETQYF.

CDR3 residues: CASSLGVFYEQYF. The CDR3 coding sequence is TGTGCCAGCAGTTTAGGAGTTTTTTACGAGCAGTACTTC. This chain joins TRBV27 and TRBJ2-7; D is ambiguous. The germline CDR1 and CDR2 sequences are MNHEY and SMNVEV (reference sequence). V was trimmed by 2 bases and J by 4 bases, leaving 9 bases between them. The CDR3 contains 13 residues.

The chain employs TRBV7-8 and TRBJ1-1; 11 nucleotides line up with TRBD1. Germline V lookup: CDR1 SGHVS, CDR2 FQNEAQ. The CDR3 covers 17 residues. With V trimmed by 5 bases and J by 3 bases, 11 bases remained unmatched. The CDR3 loop is CASSLGQGALFDTEAFF. The CDR3 region has the DNA TGTGCCAGCAGCCTAGGACAGGGGGCCCTTTTCGACACTGAAGCTTTCTTT.

The chain has TRBV19 and TRBJ2-7; 7 bases fit TRBD2. The V gene end was trimmed by 2 bases and the J gene end by 7 bases; junction bases not matched to a gene: 5. Germline lookup yields CDR1 LNHDA and CDR2 SQIVND (reference sequence). The CDR3 totals 13 residues. CDR3 sequence: CASSISREREQYF. DNA for the CDR3: TGTGCCAGTAGTATATCGCGGGAGCGGGAGCAGTACTTC.

V usage is TRBV10-3 and J usage is TRBJ1-5; TRBD1 might be the D (5 bases). CDR1 and CDR2 (germline): ENHRY, SYGVKD. The CDR3 spans 15 residues. V lost 3 bases, J lost 4 bases, and 13 bases lay in between. CDR3 bases: TGTGCCATCAGTGAAACAGGTTTAGCAAATCAGCCCCAGCATTTT. It codes for CAISETGLANQPQHF.

The rearrangement uses TRBV7-9 and TRBJ2-7, with a weak D call TRBD2 (5 bases). The CDR3 totals 13 residues. V lost 8 bases and J lost 1, with 12 bases in between. The germline CDR1 and CDR2 sequences are SEHNR and FQNEAQ (reference sequence). The CDR3 reads CASVPSGSYEQYF. CDR3 DNA sequence: TGTGCCAGCGTTCCCTCGGGGTCCTACGAGCAGTACTTC.

This chain links TRBV30 with TRBJ2-7, with TRBD1 matching 8 bases. In germline, CDR1 is GTSNPN, CDR2 SVGIG (reference sequence). V trimming: 2 bases; J trimming: 7 bases; junction bases outside the gene matches: 7. This CDR3 region has 13 residues. CDR3 protein: CAWSRTGTDEQYF. The CDR3 DNA follows: TGTGCCTGGAGTCGGACAGGGACGGATGAGCAGTACTTC.

This clone has just a few counts. The V and J genes are TRBV7-8 and TRBJ2-7; the D gene is possibly TRBD2 (5 bases). Between the trimmed V and J ends, which lost 6 bases and 1 base, there was a span of 13 bases. Germline V CDR1 and CDR2: SGHVS, FQNEAQ. This CDR3 has 14 residues. The CDR3 here is CASSSLDGSYEQYF. CDR3 coding DNA: TGTGCCAGCAGTTCACTAGACGGGTCCTACGAGCAGTACTTC.

CDR3 region: CASSGGWETQYF. The CDR3 nucleotides read TGTGCCAGCTCAGGGGGCTGGGAGACCCAGTACTTC. The chain joins TRBV18 to TRBJ2-5, with a tentative D call TRBD1 (6 bases). Per the germline V gene, CDR1 is KGHSH and CDR2 is LQKENI. V was shortened by 5 bases and J by 5 bases, with 9 bases between the two germline ends. This CDR3 comprises 12 residues.

The CDR3 nucleotides read TGTGCCAGCAGCTCCGGGACAAACTACAATGAGCAGTTCTTC. The encoded protein is CASSSGTNYNEQFF. The chain combines TRBV7-6 with TRBJ2-1; D might be TRBD1 (6 bases). Trimming left V 4 bases short and J 3 bases short, with 10 bases between. CDR1 SGHVS and CDR2 FNYEAQ come from the germline V gene. The CDR3 is 14 amino acids.

This rearrangement joins TRBV27 to TRBJ1-1; 7 bases agree with TRBD1. Germline CDR1 MNHEY, CDR2 SMNVEV (reference sequence). The CDR3 covers 15 residues. Losses at the gene ends were 3 bases for V and 5 bases for J; bases not matched to a gene: 9. The DNA of the CDR3 is TGTGCCAGCAGTTTCCTGACAGGGTATCGGACTGAAGCTTTCTTT. It encodes CASSFLTGYRTEAFF.

CDR3 sequence (DNA): TGTGCCAGCAGTTTGTCAGCGGGAGGGCCGGAGACCCAGTACTTC. Translating it yields CASSLSAGGPETQYF. V is TRBV27 and J is TRBJ2-5; 10 bases are a match to TRBD2. The CDR3 runs 15 residues. Germline values: CDR1 MNHEY, CDR2 SMNVEV (reference sequence). The J segment lost 5 bases and the V segment lost 3 bases, leaving 6 bases of the junction unmatched.

This clone occurred a few times. V gene TRBV10-1 combines with J gene TRBJ2-3; 9 bases match TRBD2. Germline V CDR1 and CDR2: WNHNN, SYGVQD (reference sequence). This CDR3 comprises 15 residues. The V and J ends lost 8 bases and 0 bases, in that order; junction bases with no gene match: 6. CDR3 sequence reads: CASSRLAESTDTQYF. The CDR3 bases are TGCGCCAGCTCCAGACTAGCGGAGAGCACAGATACGCAGTATTTT.

J is TRBJ2-1 and V is TRBV10-3, with 8 bases fitting TRBD1. The germline V gene encodes CDR1 ENHRY and CDR2 SYGVKD. The CDR3 is 13 residues long. V shed 6 bases and J 14 bases; nucleotides not matched to a gene: 12. DNA for the CDR3: TGTGCCATCAGACTATCAGGGGGCGGTGAAGAGTTCTTC. It codes for CAIRLSGGGEEFF.

The rearrangement uses TRBV6-1 and TRBJ1-2; no reliable D call. V was cut by 0 bases and J by 7 bases, with 6 bases left in between. The CDR3 covers 12 residues. Germline values: CDR1 MNHNS, CDR2 SASEGT. Written as DNA, the CDR3 is TGTGCCAGCAGTGAAGCGGTGAGTGGCTACACCTTC. Amino acid sequence: CASSEAVSGYTF.

The chain is built from TRBV2 and TRBJ1-1, with D hard to call. The V gene's germline CDR1 is SNHLY and CDR2 FYNNEI. CDR3 length: 14 amino acids. V dropped 3 bases and J dropped 6 bases, with 14 bases sitting between them. CDR3 sequence: CASSDGRDRSEAFF. DNA for the CDR3: TGTGCCAGCAGTGATGGGAGGGATCGATCTGAAGCTTTCTTT.

The chain uses TRBV28 and TRBJ2-1; D is ambiguous. V dropped 4 bases and J dropped 8 bases, with 3 bases sitting between them. The CDR3 totals 10 residues. The germline V gene encodes CDR1 MDHEN and CDR2 SYDVKM. CDR3 sequence (DNA): TGTGCCAGCAGTTCGTATGAGCAGTTCTTC. Encoded protein: CASSSYEQFF. Supplemented by reference TRBV28 and TRBJ2-1, the full variable domain reads DVKVTQSSRYLVKRTGEKVFLECVQDMDHENMFWYRQDPGLGLRLIYFSYDVKMKEKGDIPEGYSVSREKKERFSLILESASTNQTSMYLCASSSYEQFFGPGTRLTVL.

The chain links TRBV28 to TRBJ2-7; 8 bases are shared with TRBD1. The CDR3 extends over 15 amino acids. V gave up 6 bases and J gave up 1 base; unmatched junction bases: 8. Per germline, CDR1 MDHEN and CDR2 SYDVKM. CDR3 residues: CASSTTGGKSYEQYF. In nucleotides, the CDR3 is TGTGCCAGCAGCACCACAGGGGGAAAGTCCTACGAGCAGTACTTC.